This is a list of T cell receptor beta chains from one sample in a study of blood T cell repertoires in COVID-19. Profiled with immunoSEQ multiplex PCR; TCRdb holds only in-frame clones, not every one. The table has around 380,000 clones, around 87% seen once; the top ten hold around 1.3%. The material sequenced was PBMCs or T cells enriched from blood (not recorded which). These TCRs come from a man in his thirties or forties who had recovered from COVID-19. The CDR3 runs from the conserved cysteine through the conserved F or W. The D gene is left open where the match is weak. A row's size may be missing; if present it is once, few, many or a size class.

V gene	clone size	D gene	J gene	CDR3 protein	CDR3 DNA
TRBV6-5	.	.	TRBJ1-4	CASSMRGGDGEKLFF	TGTGCCAGCAGTATGAGGGGGGGAGATGGGGAAAAACTGTTTTTT
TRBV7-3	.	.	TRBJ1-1	CASSPEAGMNTEAFF	TGTGCCAGCAGCCCGGAGGCAGGCATGAACACTGAAGCTTTCTTT
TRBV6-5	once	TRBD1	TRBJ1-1	CASSSQGAGTEAFF	TGTGCCAGCAGCTCACAGGGGGCAGGGACTGAAGCTTTCTTT
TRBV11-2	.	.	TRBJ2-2	CASSTRDTSYGELFF	TGTGCCAGCAGCACCCGGGACACTAGTTACGGGGAGCTGTTTTTT
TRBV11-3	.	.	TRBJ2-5	CASSSSGEETQYF	TGTGCCAGCAGCTCTTCCGGGGAAGAGACCCAGTACTTC
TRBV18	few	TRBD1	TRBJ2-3	CASSPVGTGGTDTQYF	TGTGCCAGCTCACCGGTGGGGACAGGGGGCACAGATACGCAGTATTTT
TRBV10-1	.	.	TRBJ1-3	CASSARQGTGNTIYF	TGCGCCAGCAGCGCGAGGCAGGGGACTGGAAACACCATATATTTT
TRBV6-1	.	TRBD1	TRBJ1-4	CASSAVRGRYLNEKLFF	TGTGCCAGCAGTGCGGTCAGGGGGCGGTACCTTAATGAAAAACTGTTTTTT
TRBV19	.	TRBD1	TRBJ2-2	CASSSRSTGSGTGELFF	TGTGCCAGTAGTTCACGCTCGACAGGGTCGGGCACCGGGGAGCTGTTTTTT
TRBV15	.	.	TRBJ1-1	CATSRDLFGNTEAFF	TGTGCCACCAGCAGAGATCTTTTCGGGAACACTGAAGCTTTCTTT
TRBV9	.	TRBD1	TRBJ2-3	CASSVALEDRGSADTQYF	TGTGCCAGCAGCGTAGCGTTAGAGGACAGGGGAAGCGCAGATACGCAGTATTTT
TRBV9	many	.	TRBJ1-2	CASSVGPSNYGYTF	TGTGCCAGCAGCGTAGGTCCGTCGAACTATGGCTACACCTTC
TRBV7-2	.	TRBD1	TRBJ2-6	CASSLTGTGANVLTF	TGTGCCAGCAGCTTGACAGGGACCGGGGCCAACGTCCTGACTTTC
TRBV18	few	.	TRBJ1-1	CASSLPTGNTEAFF	TGTGCCAGCTCACTCCCGACAGGGAACACTGAAGCTTTCTTT